These 26 T cell receptor beta chains were sequenced from one sample in a study of post-analysis software for immune sequencing data. Study-wide results and limits: Four or five TRBV segments, including TRBV5-6, TRBV5-1 and TRBV20-1, were more frequent in patients than controls.

Libraries were made from TCR beta cDNA, and they carried unique molecular identifiers. TCRdb re-analysed the PCR reads in MiXCR, keeping a single row per CDR3 protein. Of 750,000 to 950,000 distinct CDR3 sequences listed, more than 45% were seen once; the top ten hold 4.9%. These receptors' targets are unknown. Material for sequencing was blood. The receptor set was obtained from a girl under 18 with multiple sclerosis.

This clonotype was picked up a small number of times. The rearrangement joins TRBV10-3 to TRBJ2-5, with D perhaps TRBD1 (5 bases). The CDR3 contains 15 residues. CDR1 ENHRY and CDR2 SYGVKD come from the germline V gene. Trimming cost V 4 bases and J 1 base, with 13 bases left between them. CDR3 coding DNA: TGTGCCATCAGTGGGGGAAGGGGATTCCAAGAGACCCAGTACTTC. Translation gives CAISGGRGFQETQYF.

This clonotype was counted only a few times. The chain links TRBV12-3 or TRBV12-4 to TRBJ2-3; a weak D match, TRBD2 (6 bases). V shed 5 bases and J shed 8 bases, with 14 bases lying between them. The length of the CDR3 is 13 residues. CDR3 bases: TGTGCCAGCAGTCCAAAGGGAGCGGGTACGCAGTATTTT. As protein: CASSPKGAGTQYF.

This clonotype was seen only a few times. The chain couples TRBV15 to TRBJ2-7, with D perhaps given as TRBD1 or TRBD2 (5 bases each). V was cut by 3 bases and J by 2 bases, with 11 bases left in between. The CDR3 length is 14 residues. CDR1 is LNHNV, CDR2 YYDKDF, per germline (reference sequence). The CDR3 DNA follows: TGTGCCACCAGCAGGAGGGACGGAACCTACGAGCAGTACTTC. Its translation: CATSRRDGTYEQYF.

Details on this clonotype: Being one base from a much bigger clone, this may be a read error. The genes are TRBV27 and TRBJ2-1; the D is unclear. Germline CDR1 and CDR2: MNHEY and SMNVEV (reference sequence). CDR3 length equals 15 residues. The DNA of the CDR3 is TGTGCCAGCAGTTTATCTCGGAGCTCCTACAATGAGCAGGTCTTC. This sequence encodes CASSLSRSSYNEQVF.

This clonotype was seen a few times. The chain employs TRBV2 and TRBJ2-1; D might be TRBD1 (6 bases). Germline V gives CDR1 SNHLY, CDR2 FYNNEI. V lost 4 bases, J lost 6 bases, and 16 bases lay in between. There are 15 residues in the CDR3. DNA for the CDR3: TGTGCCAGCAGTGGGGGGTGGGGGCCACTCAATGAGCAGTTCTTC. Protein sequence: CASSGGWGPLNEQFF. The full variable domain, completed using reference TRBV2 and TRBJ2-1, is EPEVTQTPSHQVTQMGQEVILRCVPISNHLYFYWYRQILGQKVEFLVSFYNNEISEKSEIFDDQFSVERPDGSNFTLKIRSTKLEDSAMYFCASSGGWGPLNEQFFGPGTRLTVL.

V usage is TRBV12-3 or TRBV12-4 and J usage is TRBJ1-1; D may be TRBD1 (5 bases). V lost 5 bases, J lost 0 bases, and 13 bases lay in between. CDR3 length: 15 residues. DNA of the CDR3: TGTGCCAGCAGTCCCATTGGGGGGTTGAACACTGAAGCTTTCTTT. Translating gives CASSPIGGLNTEAFF.

J is TRBJ2-5 and V is TRBV9; D is undetermined. The CDR3 loop spans 16 amino acids. CDR1 is SGDLS, CDR2 YYNGEE, per germline. Trimming cost V 3 bases and J 0 bases, with 15 bases left between them. Here the CDR3 reads CASSGETKSNQETQYF. The CDR3 coding sequence is TGTGCCAGCAGCGGCGAGACAAAATCAAACCAAGAGACCCAGTACTTC.

The chain links TRBV9 to TRBJ2-6; D remains unclear. V was shortened by 0 bases and J by 0 bases, with 13 bases between the two germline ends. The CDR3 sequence is 18 residues long. Germline loops: CDR1 SGDLS, CDR2 YYNGEE. The CDR3 loop is CASSVEGNPFSGANVLTF. The CDR3 DNA follows: TGTGCCAGCAGCGTAGAAGGGAATCCTTTCTCTGGGGCCAACGTCCTGACTTTC.

The table lists this clonotype with a count of one. In nucleotides, the CDR3 is TGTGCCAGCACCCGACGGGACGCACCTTCCTACGAGCAGTACTTC. This sequence encodes CASTRRDAPSYEQYF. The rearrangement uses TRBV7-9 and TRBJ2-7, with D perhaps assigned TRBD1 or TRBD2 (5 bases each). The CDR3 sequence is 15 residues long. The V gene's germline CDR1 is SEHNR and CDR2 FQNEAQ (reference sequence). V was pared by 7 bases and J by 1 base, with 17 bases between.

This chain connects TRBV20-1 to TRBJ2-5; D possibly uses TRBD1 or TRBD2 (5 bases each). Germline CDR1 reads DFQATT; CDR2 reads SNEGSKA (reference sequence). Trimming shortened V by 3 bases and J by 4 bases, and 9 bases separated the two germline ends. The CDR3 has 12 residues. CDR3 in DNA: TGCAGTGCTAGCGGGGCCGCAGAGACCCAGTACTTC. It is translated as CSASGAAETQYF.

In this sample, this clonotype turned up a few times. V usage is TRBV29-1 and J usage is TRBJ2-3; 9 bases line up with TRBD1. The CDR3 has 13 residues. With V trimmed by 5 bases and J by 4 bases, 4 bases remained unmatched. Germline V gene lookup returns CDR1 SQVTM and CDR2 ANQGSEA. The CDR3: CSVHGTGSDTQYF. CDR3 in DNA: TGCAGCGTTCATGGGACAGGGTCAGATACGCAGTATTTT.

This rearrangement joins TRBV29-1 to TRBJ2-7; TRBD2 matches at 12 bases. The V and J ends lost 4 bases and 2 bases, in that order; junction bases with no gene match: 3. Germline CDR1 is SQVTM and CDR2 is ANQGSEA. CDR3 length: 14 residues. CDR3 nucleotides: TGCAGCGTTGGGCTAGCGGGAGGGGCCTACGAGCAGTACTTC. Its protein is CSVGLAGGAYEQYF.

In this sample, this clonotype turned up a few times. The chain has TRBV29-1 and TRBJ2-1; no firm D call. Trimming left V 6 bases short and J 0 bases short, with 12 bases between. The germline CDR1 and CDR2 sequences are SQVTM and ANQGSEA. CDR3 length equals 14 residues. CDR3 DNA sequence: TGCAGCGTGGATGACCGTACCTCCTACAATGAGCAGTTCTTC. It yields the protein CSVDDRTSYNEQFF.

This clonotype was found a few times. The V and J genes are TRBV24-1 and TRBJ2-1; 10 bases line up with TRBD2. The CDR3 spans 15 residues. With 4 bases clipped from V and 6 bases from J, the junction kept 5 bases outside the gene matches. Germline CDR1 reads KGHDR; CDR2 reads SFDVKD. CDR3 nucleotide sequence: TGTGCCACCAGTGACCGCAGCGGGAGGGTCAATGAGCAGTTCTTC. Amino acid sequence: CATSDRSGRVNEQFF.

This clonotype was found a few times. This chain joins TRBV10-3 and TRBJ2-7, with 13 nucleotides matching TRBD2. This CDR3 contains 18 residues. The V segment lost 3 bases and the J segment 0 bases; nucleotides outside the gene matches: 8. Germline V gene lookup returns CDR1 ENHRY and CDR2 SYGVKD. The CDR3 sequence: CAISELGTSGVLSYEQYF. CDR3 sequence (DNA): TGTGCCATCAGTGAACTCGGGACTAGCGGGGTTCTCTCCTACGAGCAGTACTTC.

This clonotype was seen only a few times. This rearrangement joins TRBV12-3 or TRBV12-4 to TRBJ2-7; D might be TRBD1 or TRBD2, each matching 5 bases. Near its end, the DNA agrees better with TRBJ2-5, so the J call may be wrong. The CDR3 sequence is 15 residues long. CDR3 amino acids: CASSNPSGTEETQYF. The CDR3 DNA is TGTGCCAGCAGTAACCCCTCCGGGACCGAAGAGACCCAGTACTTC.

Note on this clonotype: This may arise from a read error, as a much more abundant clone is one base away. The V call is TRBV7-3, the J call TRBJ2-1; TRBD2 matches at 14 bases. The CDR3 contains 17 residues. J was trimmed by 2 bases and V by 2 bases; bases with no gene match: 2. In germline, CDR1 is SGHTA, CDR2 FQGTGA. CDR3 DNA sequence: TGTGCCAGCAGCTTAGGGACTAGCGGGAGCCCCTACAATGAGCAGTTCTTC. Translation: CASSLGTSGSPYNEQFF.

The chain links TRBV25-1 to TRBJ2-3, with D maybe TRBD2 (6 bases). The germline gives CDR1 MGHDK, CDR2 SYGVNS. Deletions cut 4 bases from V and 9 bases from J, with 20 bases between. The CDR3 is 15 amino acids. The CDR3 coding sequence is TGTGCCAGCAGTGTAGGGGCGGGAAGTACGGGAACGCAGTATTTT. Protein product: CASSVGAGSTGTQYF.

The chain couples TRBV29-1 to TRBJ1-2, with 8 bases matching TRBD1. The J segment lost 2 bases and the V segment lost 1 base, leaving 9 bases of the junction unmatched. CDR3 length: 16 amino acids. CDR1 is SQVTM, CDR2 ANQGSEA, per germline. The CDR3 nucleotides are TGCAGCGTTGAAGGTTCCCCGGGACAGGCCAACTATGGCTACACCTTC. It specifies CSVEGSPGQANYGYTF.

This clonotype was picked up a small number of times. This rearrangement joins TRBV29-1 to TRBJ1-2; unclear D gene. V dropped 3 bases and J dropped 3 bases, with 5 bases sitting between them. Germline V gives CDR1 SQVTM, CDR2 ANQGSEA. CDR3 length equals 11 residues. CDR3 protein: CSVDEYYGYTF. The CDR3 nucleotides are TGCAGCGTTGATGAATACTATGGCTACACCTTC.

The gene calls are TRBV6-1 and TRBJ2-2, with TRBD2 identical over 7 bases. The CDR3 totals 16 residues. CDR1 is MNHNS and CDR2 is SASEGT in the germline V gene. Trimming removed 6 bases from V and 5 bases from J; junction bases left unmatched: 12. CDR3 nucleotide sequence: TGTGCCAGCAGGAGTTGGGGGGGAAAGCGAACCGGGGAGCTGTTTTTT. Protein sequence: CASRSWGGKRTGELFF.

This clonotype was counted a few times. This chain joins TRBV11-2 and TRBJ1-6; D is undetermined. The CDR3 runs to 11 residues. V lost 5 bases, J lost 14 bases, and 10 bases lay in between. The V gene's germline CDR1 is SGHAT and CDR2 FQNNGV. The CDR3 spells CASSPRSALHF. Here the CDR3 DNA reads TGTGCCAGCAGCCCCCGTAGTGCCCTCCACTTT.

This clonotype was recorded a few times. This rearrangement joins TRBV5-1 to TRBJ2-3, with a possible D match to TRBD1 (5 bases). The CDR3 runs 15 residues. Germline V lookup: CDR1 SGHRS, CDR2 YFSETQ. V was shortened by 3 bases and J by 1 base, with 12 bases between the two germline ends. The DNA for the CDR3 is TGCGCCAGCAGCTCGGAACAGACAGGCACAGATACGCAGTATTTT. Its protein is CASSSEQTGTDTQYF.

The chain uses TRBV28 and TRBJ2-7; 7 bases line up with TRBD2. After removal of 4 bases from V and 2 bases from J, the junction contained 8 bases not matched to a gene. Germline CDR1 is MDHEN and CDR2 is SYDVKM. CDR3 length equals 15 residues. CDR3 loop: CASSWGGSGPYEQYF. The CDR3 DNA sequence: TGTGCCAGCAGTTGGGGCGGGAGTGGACCCTACGAGCAGTACTTC.

The chain uses TRBV3-1 and TRBJ2-7, with 11 nucleotides matching TRBD1. There are 17 residues in the CDR3. From germline, CDR1 is LGHDT and CDR2 YNNKEL (reference sequence). The V and J ends lost 1 base and 3 bases, in that order; junction bases with no gene match: 8. The CDR3 loop is CASSQGDPGTGGYEQYF. Here the CDR3 DNA reads TGTGCCAGCAGCCAAGGGGATCCCGGGACAGGGGGCTACGAGCAGTACTTC.

This chain uses TRBV3-1 with TRBJ1-5, with D uncertain. Trimming removed 1 base at V and 5 bases at J, with 3 bases between. The CDR3 totals 12 residues. Germline CDR1 and CDR2: LGHDT and YNNKEL (reference sequence). The CDR3 protein is CASSQVDQPQHF. CDR3 bases: TGTGCCAGCAGCCAAGTCGATCAGCCCCAGCATTTT.